This TCR beta chain appears in the sequencing data of a study of cytomegalovirus exposure and HLA in healthy donors. Study at large: Samples from HLA-typed donors yielded about 80 million unique TCRs in an early data release.

These donors counted as nominally healthy when sampled, but unrecorded immune exposures were likely. Both 60 Vbeta primers and 13 Jbeta primers went into the PCR. Only in-frame clones appear in the TCRdb table, and some are missing; sequencing was by immunoSEQ multiplex PCR. This sample contains around 76,000 clones. The receptor was derived from a man aged 35-49 years in good health and CMV-seronegative. The specimen was PBMCs.

The CDR3 DNA follows: TGTGCCAGCAGTTTCAACAGGGAGAGGAACACTGAAGCTTTCTTT. Translating gives CASSFNRERNTEAFF. The chain is built from TRBV6-5 and TRBJ1-1, with a tentative D call TRBD1 (6 bases). CDR3 length: 15 residues. The V gene lost 4 bases and the J gene lost 1 base, with 13 bases spanning the gap. In germline, CDR1 is MNHEY, CDR2 SVGAGI.